These T cell receptor beta chains were read from a single sample in a study of shared T cell receptors in the human thymus. This table comes from immunoSEQ multiplex PCR, and its TCRdb copy is limited to in-frame clones, with some not included. This table has roughly 700,000 clones, 70% to 90% appearing once. These same records also appear under a second study, on human thymus T cells.

Sequencing used thymocytes. The source of these receptors is a boy younger than two with a congenital heart defect. CDR3s include the opening cysteine and the closing phenylalanine or tryptophan. The D gene is left open where the match is weak. Size is omitted from some rows. Given values are once, few, many or a class for expanded clones.

j_call v_call clone_size d_call cdr3_aa cdr3_nt
TRBJ2-2 TRBV7-2 . . CASNPTGVGGGENTGELFF TGTGCCAGCAACCCGACAGGGGTGGGCGGGGGGGAGAACACCGGGGAGCTGTTTTTT
TRBJ2-7 TRBV4-2 . . CASSQDNGEPHEQYF TGTGCCAGCAGCCAAGATAATGGAGAGCCCCACGAGCAGTACTTC
TRBJ1-5 TRBV30 . . CTWSRAGGTQPQHF TGTACCTGGAGCCGGGCCGGCGGGACTCAGCCCCAGCATTTT
TRBJ2-7 TRBV11-3 . . CATSAEGRFHEQYF TGTGCCACCTCCGCGGAGGGCCGCTTCCACGAGCAGTACTTC
TRBJ2-1 TRBV4-1 once TRBD2 CASSQDISGSSYNEQFF TGCGCCAGCAGCCAAGATATAAGCGGGAGTTCCTACAATGAGCAGTTCTTC
TRBJ2-5 TRBV7-9 . TRBD2 CASSLVAGEVGETQYF TGTGCCAGCAGCTTAGTAGCGGGAGAAGTAGGAGAGACCCAGTACTTC
TRBJ2-7 TRBV7-9 . TRBD2 CASSLYLTSGPQEQYF TGTGCCAGCAGCTTATATTTGACTAGCGGCCCGCAGGAGCAGTACTTC
TRBJ2-1 TRBV25-1 . . CASSGSRDKSSYNEQFF TGTGCCAGCAGTGGGAGCCGGGACAAGAGCTCCTACAATGAGCAGTTCTTC
TRBJ1-3 TRBV19 few . CASSMDGTKGSGNTIYF TGTGCCAGTAGTATGGACGGGACAAAAGGCTCTGGAAACACCATATATTTT
TRBJ2-1 TRBV5-4 . . CASSSPGVGRYNEQFF TGTGCCAGCAGCTCGCCGGGGGTGGGCCGCTACAATGAGCAGTTCTTC
TRBJ2-7 TRBV27 once TRBD1 CASSRGQGISYEQYF TGTGCCAGCAGTCGCGGACAGGGGATCTCTTACGAGCAGTACTTC
TRBJ2-1 TRBV30 . TRBD2 CAWSVRWGGRPYNEQFF TGTGCCTGGAGTGTACGTTGGGGCGGGAGGCCCTACAATGAGCAGTTCTTC
TRBJ1-4 TRBV7-9 few . CASSLVTGSLNEKLFF TGTGCCAGCAGCTTAGTAACAGGGTCCCTTAATGAAAAACTGTTTTTT
TRBJ2-1 TRBV4-1 . TRBD1 CASSQGGQGSLRGEQFF TGCGCCAGCAGCCAGGGGGGACAGGGGAGCCTTAGGGGTGAGCAGTTCTTC
TRBJ1-5 TRBV19 . . CASSVQGYQPQHF TGTGCCAGTAGTGTCCAGGGCTATCAGCCCCAGCATTTT
TRBJ1-5 TRBV7-6 . TRBD1 CASSLALWDRGGNQPQHF TGTGCCAGCAGCTTAGCGCTGTGGGACAGAGGTGGCAATCAGCCCCAGCATTTT
TRBJ2-4 TRBV6-1 . . CASSDFSAQGQAKNIQYF TGTGCCAGCAGTGACTTCTCGGCCCAGGGACAAGCCAAAAACATTCAGTACTTC
TRBJ1-1 TRBV28 . TRBD1 CASSSQQGITEAFF TGTGCCAGCAGTTCCCAACAGGGGATCACTGAAGCTTTCTTT
TRBJ2-5 TRBV6-6 . TRBD2 CASIQAGGPQETQYF TGTGCCAGCATTCAAGCGGGAGGGCCTCAAGAGACCCAGTACTTC
TRBJ2-7 TRBV28 . TRBD1 CASSLGNRGKSYEQYF TGTGCCAGCAGCCTTGGTAACAGGGGCAAATCCTACGAGCAGTACTTC
TRBJ2-3 TRBV4-3 once . CASSPSGSSTDTQYF TGCGCCAGCAGCCCCTCCGGGAGCAGCACAGATACGCAGTATTTT
TRBJ2-3 TRBV7-9 . TRBD2 CASSSVEVAGATDTQYF TGTGCCAGCAGCTCCGTGGAAGTAGCGGGAGCTACAGATACGCAGTATTTT